Each of the 28 T cell receptor beta chains below was sequenced from the same sample in a study of CD8+ T cells in alopecia areata. RNA extraction was followed by reverse transcription into cDNA, which acted as the sequencing template. Some clones are missing from TCRdb's copy, which holds only in-frame ones; the method was immunoSEQ multiplex PCR. Here the sample spans 120,000 or so clones, approximately 57% being singletons. The treatment denotes: oral pan-JAK inhibitor, 5-10 mg twice daily. Source: CD4+ T cells sorted from blood, taken at week 4, from a patient treated with tofacitinib. These receptors all come from a human donor with alopecia areata.

This clone has only a few counts. The chain recombines TRBV4-1 with TRBJ2-3, with D perhaps matching TRBD2 (6 bases). The CDR3 consists of 15 residues. V was shortened by 1 base and J by 4 bases, with 12 bases between the two germline ends. Per the germline V gene, CDR1 is MGHRA and CDR2 is YSYEKL. The CDR3 sequence is CASSQGRGVADTQYF. The DNA of the CDR3 is TGCGCCAGCAGCCAAGGGCGGGGAGTCGCAGATACGCAGTATTTT.

This clone was found a few times. The rearrangement links TRBV27 to TRBJ2-7, with D uncertain. V was clipped by 8 bases and J by 3 bases, with 14 bases between them. Germline CDR1 MNHEY, CDR2 SMNVEV (reference sequence). The length of the CDR3 is 13 residues. This CDR3 is CASGTGRIYEQYF. CDR3 bases: TGTGCCAGCGGTACGGGCAGGATCTACGAGCAGTACTTC.

This clone turned up a few times. V and J are TRBV5-6 and TRBJ2-5, with 7 positions matching TRBD1. Germline V gives CDR1 SGHDT, CDR2 YYEEEE. The CDR3 is made up of 15 amino acids. V shed 0 bases and J 1 base; nucleotides not matched to a gene: 3. The CDR3 DNA reads as TGTGCCAGCAGCTTGGACAGGGGTCGCCAAGAGACCCAGTACTTC. It specifies CASSLDRGRQETQYF.

This clone was counted once. V usage is TRBV4-1 and J usage is TRBJ2-5, with D unresolved. From germline, CDR1 is MGHRA and CDR2 YSYEKL. V was shortened by 4 bases and J by 3 bases, with 9 bases between the two germline ends. This CDR3 has 13 amino acids. For the CDR3, the DNA is TGCGCCAGCAGCCTAAGATCGGAAGAGACCCAGTACTTC. Residues: CASSLRSEETQYF.

This clone was seen many times. This rearrangement joins TRBV5-4 to TRBJ2-2; TRBD1 agrees at 8 bases. Germline V gene sequence: CDR1 SGHNT, CDR2 YYREEE (reference sequence). This CDR3 comprises 15 residues. Trimming cost V 4 bases and J 2 bases; bases outside gene matches: 4. CDR3 in DNA: TGTGCCAGCAGCCTGGACAGGGTCAACACCGGGGAGCTGTTTTTT. Its protein is CASSLDRVNTGELFF.

This sequence joins TRBV30 and TRBJ2-3, with TRBD1 as a possible D gene (6 bases). The V end was cut by 2 bases, the J end by 1 base, with 13 bases between. This CDR3 has 15 residues. Germline V gene lookup returns CDR1 GTSNPN and CDR2 SVGIG (reference sequence). CDR3 sequence reads: CAWSRGTQRTDTQYF. CDR3 sequence (DNA): TGTGCCTGGAGTAGGGGGACACAACGCACAGATACGCAGTATTTT.

V usage is TRBV4-3 and J usage is TRBJ2-7, with D unclear. The germline V and J ends were trimmed by 0 bases and 6 bases, with 3 bases remaining between them. The CDR3 consists of 11 residues. Germline values: CDR1 LGHNA, CDR2 YSLEER. The CDR3 sequence is CASSQEGEQYF. DNA for the CDR3: TGCGCCAGCAGCCAAGAGGGCGAGCAGTACTTC.

This clone was counted between two and nine times. V is TRBV18 and J is TRBJ2-6; D gene unclear. Germline V CDR1 and CDR2: KGHSH, LQKENI. The V and J ends lost 0 bases and 4 bases respectively, with 7 bases between them. This CDR3 has 15 amino acids. The chain's CDR3 is CASSPPLVGANVLTF. The CDR3 DNA reads TGTGCCAGCTCACCACCTCTTGTCGGGGCCAACGTCCTGACTTTC.

The chain joins TRBV4-1 to TRBJ1-6; D is undetermined. The CDR3 is 14 residues long. Trimming cost V 1 base and J 10 bases, with 11 bases left between them. CDR1 is MGHRA and CDR2 is YSYEKL in the germline V gene. CDR3 amino acids: CASSQGAEASPLHF. The CDR3 DNA is TGCGCCAGCAGCCAAGGAGCCGAGGCCTCACCCCTCCACTTT.

J is TRBJ1-2 and V is TRBV29-1; D is perhaps TRBD1 (6 bases). This CDR3 is built from 14 residues. Between the trimmed V and J ends, which lost 4 bases and 6 bases, there was a span of 18 bases. Germline CDR1 is SQVTM and CDR2 is ANQGSEA. The chain's CDR3 is CSVGAGGPSNGYTF. The CDR3 bases are TGCAGCGTTGGAGCGGGGGGGCCCTCCAATGGCTACACCTTC.

This clone was counted a few times. This CDR3 is CASSVTRQSMNTEAFF. CDR3 in DNA: TGTGCCAGCAGCGTAACGAGACAGAGCATGAACACTGAAGCTTTCTTT. The rearrangement links TRBV9 to TRBJ1-1; TRBD1 is a possible D gene (5 bases). CDR1 is SGDLS and CDR2 is YYNGEE in the germline V gene. V lost 1 base and J lost 0, with 13 bases in between. The CDR3 is made up of 16 amino acids.

The chain employs TRBV30 and TRBJ1-1; D call uncertain. The V gene's germline CDR1 is GTSNPN and CDR2 SVGIG (reference sequence). Trimming cost V 4 bases and J 6 bases, with 12 bases left between them. This CDR3 is built from 12 residues. CDR3 protein: CAWTALGAEAFF. CDR3 bases: TGTGCCTGGACCGCTCTGGGTGCTGAAGCTTTCTTT.

The V call is TRBV2, the J call TRBJ1-1; TRBD1 matches 10 bases. CDR1 SNHLY and CDR2 FYNNEI come from the germline V gene. J was trimmed by 1 base and V by 8 bases; bases with no gene match: 4. The CDR3 is 14 residues long. DNA of the CDR3: TGTGCCAGCCAGGACAGGGGGGGGAACACTGAAGCTTTCTTT. It translates to CASQDRGGNTEAFF.

The chain has TRBV18 and TRBJ2-1; the D is unclear. Germline lookup yields CDR1 KGHSH and CDR2 LQKENI. CDR3 size: 15 residues. V lost 3 bases to trimming and J lost 9 bases, with 18 bases between them. The CDR3 spells CASSPRLVGEGEQFF. The CDR3 coding sequence is TGTGCCAGCTCACCCCGGCTAGTTGGAGAAGGTGAGCAGTTCTTC.

J is TRBJ2-4 and V is TRBV4-3; D remains unclear. The CDR3 length is 14 residues. Germline V gene lookup returns CDR1 LGHNA and CDR2 YSLEER. The ends were cut back, 0 bases at V and 3 bases at J, with 6 bases in the middle. The chain's CDR3 is CASSQEPSKNIQYF. The CDR3 DNA follows: TGCGCCAGCAGCCAAGAACCGAGCAAAAACATTCAGTACTTC.

V and J are TRBV7-9 and TRBJ1-1, with 8 bases identical to TRBD1. With 2 bases clipped from V and 6 bases from J, the junction kept 2 bases outside the gene matches. This CDR3 is 13 amino acids long. Germline loops: CDR1 SEHNR, CDR2 FQNEAQ (reference sequence). This CDR3 is CASSLQTGAEAFF. CDR3 nucleotides: TGTGCCAGCAGCTTACAGACAGGGGCTGAAGCTTTCTTT.

The V and J genes are TRBV6-5 and TRBJ1-1; possible D gene TRBD1, 6 bases. CDR1 is MNHEY and CDR2 is SVGAGI in the germline V gene. The CDR3 extends over 14 amino acids. V lost 6 bases and J 1 base, leaving 12 bases between the germline ends. For the CDR3, the DNA is TGTGCCAGCAGGCCCCTGACAGGGAACACTGAAGCTTTCTTT. It specifies CASRPLTGNTEAFF.

The CDR3 DNA follows: TGCGCCAGCAGCCAATCCGATCGGGGACTAGATACGCAGTATTTT. It yields the protein CASSQSDRGLDTQYF. The chain carries TRBV4-1 and TRBJ2-3; D perhaps matches TRBD2 (6 bases). Trimming shortened V by 2 bases and J by 5 bases, and 14 bases separated the two germline ends. This CDR3 has 15 amino acids. In germline, CDR1 is MGHRA, CDR2 YSYEKL.

V usage is TRBV7-9 and J usage is TRBJ2-1; no firm D call. CDR1 and CDR2 (germline): SEHNR, FQNEAQ (reference sequence). V gave up 1 base and J gave up 5 bases, with 6 bases separating them. CDR3 length: 13 residues. CDR3 region: CASSLGLHNEQFF. CDR3 DNA sequence: TGTGCCAGCAGCTTAGGACTTCACAATGAGCAGTTCTTC. Based on the CDR3 plus reference TRBV7-9 and TRBJ2-1, the full variable domain is DTGVSQNPRHKITKRGQNVTFRCDPISEHNRLYWYRQTLGQGPEFLTYFQNEAQLEKSRLLSDRFSAERPKGSFSTLEIQRTEQGDSAMYLCASSLGLHNEQFFGPGTRLTVL.

This chain connects TRBV7-9 to TRBJ2-3; tentatively, D is TRBD2 (7 bases). The CDR3 is 16 amino acids. Trimming took 1 base from V and 1 from J, leaving 12 bases between them. CDR1 SEHNR and CDR2 FQNEAQ come from the germline V gene (reference sequence). This chain's CDR3 is CASSLEGGLGTDTQYF. Written as DNA, the CDR3 is TGTGCCAGCAGCTTAGAGGGGGGGCTCGGCACAGATACGCAGTATTTT.

The V and J genes are TRBV27 and TRBJ1-4; D is uncertain. Germline V gene data show CDR1 as MNHEY and CDR2 as SMNVEV (reference sequence). This CDR3 has 15 residues. With 3 bases removed from V and 6 bases from J, the gap between germline ends came to 14 bases. The CDR3 sequence: CASSFRARSHEKLFF. CDR3 coding DNA: TGTGCCAGCAGTTTTCGCGCCAGAAGCCATGAAAAACTGTTTTTT.

A single count supports this clone. This rearrangement joins TRBV5-1 to TRBJ2-7, with D maybe TRBD1 (6 bases). From germline, CDR1 is SGHRS and CDR2 YFSETQ. This CDR3 has 13 residues. V was cut by 4 bases and J by 3 bases, with 11 bases left in between. CDR3 loop: CASSNRAGYEQYF. CDR3 coding DNA: TGCGCCAGCAGCAACAGGGCAGGCTACGAGCAGTACTTC.

V gene TRBV28 combines with J gene TRBJ1-1, with TRBD1 as a possible D gene (6 bases). This CDR3 comprises 12 residues. Germline V gene lookup returns CDR1 MDHEN and CDR2 SYDVKM. Trimming shortened V by 6 bases and J by 5 bases, and 10 bases separated the two germline ends. The CDR3 is CASRIGGTEAFF. The CDR3 bases are TGTGCCAGCAGGATAGGGGGGACTGAAGCTTTCTTT. Using reference TRBV28 and TRBJ1-1 for the parts outside the CDR3, the full variable domain is DVKVTQSSRYLVKRTGEKVFLECVQDMDHENMFWYRQDPGLGLRLIYFSYDVKMKEKGDIPEGYSVSREKKERFSLILESASTNQTSMYLCASRIGGTEAFFGQGTRLTVV.

The V gene is TRBV9, the J gene TRBJ1-2; 12 bases align to TRBD1. Germline loops: CDR1 SGDLS, CDR2 YYNGEE. The CDR3 has 16 residues. Trimming at V came to 3 bases and at J to 2 bases, leaving 5 bases not matched to a gene. CDR3 nucleotide sequence: TGTGCCAGCAGCGCCGCTGGGACAGGGGGCAACTATGGCTACACCTTC. Protein product: CASSAAGTGGNYGYTF.

The chain links TRBV20-1 to TRBJ2-1; 7 bases match TRBD2. V dropped 0 bases and J dropped 10; count of bases not matched to a gene: 0. Germline-derived CDR1 and CDR2 are DFQATT and SNEGSKA (reference sequence). The CDR3 contains 11 residues. Here the CDR3 reads CSARDGREQFF. The CDR3 DNA follows: TGCAGTGCTAGAGACGGGAGGGAGCAGTTCTTC.

The chain combines TRBV5-4 with TRBJ2-5; TRBD1 matches 8 bases. With 7 bases clipped from V and 5 bases from J, the junction kept 10 bases outside the gene matches. The CDR3 is 14 amino acids. Per germline, CDR1 SGHNT and CDR2 YYREEE (reference sequence). The CDR3 protein is CASGRRDRGETQYF. The CDR3 nucleotides are TGTGCCAGCGGCCGTCGAGACAGGGGTGAGACCCAGTACTTC.

This clone appeared a few times. The chain carries TRBV25-1 and TRBJ1-5; possible D gene TRBD1, 5 bases. Germline assignment: CDR1 MGHDK and CDR2 SYGVNS. The CDR3 length is 11 residues. The V gene lost 4 bases and the J gene lost 11 bases, with 9 bases spanning the gap. The CDR3 loop reads CASSARGTQHF. For the CDR3, the DNA is TGTGCCAGCAGTGCCCGGGGGACCCAGCATTTT. Full variable domain (outside the CDR3, taken from reference TRBV25-1 and TRBJ1-5): EADIYQTPRYLVIGTGKKITLECSQTMGHDKMYWYQQDPGMELHLIHYSYGVNSTEKGDLSSESTVSRIRTEHFPLTLESARPSHTSQYLCASSARGTQHFGDGTRLSIL.

The chain joins TRBV6-5 to TRBJ1-2; possible D gene TRBD1, 5 bases. Germline V lookup: CDR1 MNHEY, CDR2 SVGAGI. The CDR3 has 16 residues. Trimming pared 0 bases from V and 6 bases from J, leaving 17 bases between. The CDR3 DNA reads as TGTGCCAGCAGTTACTCGATCGCGGGGAGGGGCGATGGCTACACCTTC. Its translation: CASSYSIAGRGDGYTF.